The clone carrying this TCR beta chain has at least ten counts. Antigen unknown. The entry originates in a study of identical twins. All donors were healthy, and all were Caucasian. A universal primer site was created by template switching, with the cDNA bearing unique molecular identifiers. TCRdb re-derived calls from the 5' RACE reads in MiXCR, one entry per CDR3 protein. This table holds 400,000 to 500,000 distinct CDR3 sequences, around 18% found once. Study conclusions and caveats: The same donors were not followed; conclusions instead depended on cross-sectional statistical analysis. Fewer insertions marked abundant cord blood beta clonotypes; young adult naive trended weakly, memory not at all.

The germline V gene encodes CDR1 SGHRS and CDR2 YFSETQ. The ends lost 6 bases at V and 4 bases at J; junction bases unmatched: 10. The CDR3 has 16 amino acids. Sequenced input: naive T cells sorted from blood. The chain combines TRBV5-1 with TRBJ2-1; TRBD2 aligns across 10 bases. The origin of this receptor is a man in his fifties in good health. CDR3: CASNRLLAGLYNEQFF. Written as DNA, the CDR3 is TGCGCCAGCAACCGACTACTAGCGGGACTATACAATGAGCAGTTCTTC.